This is a list of T cell receptor beta chains from one sample in a study of blood T cell repertoires in COVID-19. Generated by immunoSEQ multiplex PCR, the TCRdb table keeps only in-frame clones and is missing some. The sample comprises about 46,000 clones, 90% of which are singletons, and roughly 20% rests with the top ten. What was sequenced was peripheral blood. The receptors derive from a man aged 70-80 years with active COVID-19. The CDR3 runs from the conserved cysteine through the conserved F or W. D genes are given only for firm matches. Expanded clones are given a class, and other clones once, few, many or no size at all.

>TRBV6-1|TRBD2|TRBJ2-5|once
CASSEVEGLAGEETQYF
TGTGCCAGCAGTGAAGTGGAGGGGCTAGCGGGGGAAGAGACCCAGTACTTC
>TRBV18|.|TRBJ2-5|.
CASSPRGNYQETQYF
TGTGCCAGCTCACCCAGGGGAAACTACCAAGAGACCCAGTACTTC
>TRBV14|.|TRBJ1-1|once
CASSQTANTEAFF
TGTGCCAGCAGCCAAACAGCGAACACTGAAGCTTTCTTT
>TRBV15|.|TRBJ2-1|few
CATRGGAGDHNEQFF
TGTGCCACCAGGGGGGGGGCGGGAGACCACAATGAGCAGTTCTTC
>TRBV5-1|.|TRBJ2-1|.
CASSPQGRSSYNEQFF
TGCGCCAGCAGCCCACAGGGCCGCAGCTCCTACAATGAGCAGTTCTTC
>TRBV7-2|.|TRBJ2-4|.
CASSFGGTDRQYF
TGTGCCAGCAGCTTCGGAGGGACTGATAGGCAGTACTTC
>TRBV18|.|TRBJ2-2|.
CASSRTVNTGELFF
TGTGCCAGCTCACGGACAGTCAACACCGGGGAGCTGTTTTTT
>TRBV19|TRBD1|TRBJ1-1|.
CASSIAGTVNTEAFF
TGTGCCAGTAGTATAGCCGGGACAGTGAACACTGAAGCTTTCTTT
>TRBV7-2|TRBD2|TRBJ2-7|.
CASSLGLAGGINEQYF
TGTGCCAGCAGCTTGGGACTAGCGGGGGGCATCAACGAGCAGTACTTC
>TRBV7-9|.|TRBJ1-1|.
CASRGGLNTEAFF
TGTGCCAGCAGGGGAGGCCTGAACACTGAAGCTTTCTTT
>TRBV5-1|TRBD1|TRBJ2-1|.
CASSGRTGGLVNEQFF
TGCGCCAGCAGCGGCCGGACAGGGGGCCTAGTCAATGAGCAGTTCTTC
>TRBV4-1|.|TRBJ1-3|.
CASSQDWGGYSGNTIYF
TGCGCCAGCAGCCAAGATTGGGGGGGCTACTCTGGAAACACCATATATTTT
>TRBV7-6|TRBD2|TRBJ2-7|few
CASSLTSGVAGGPLSYEQYF
TGTGCCAGCAGCTTAACAAGCGGAGTAGCGGGAGGGCCACTCTCCTACGAGCAGTACTTC
>TRBV7-9|TRBD2|TRBJ2-3|.
CASSGGLAGRTDTQYF
TGTGCCAGCAGCGGCGGACTAGCGGGCCGCACAGATACGCAGTATTTT
>TRBV6-5|.|TRBJ2-7|.
CASSYSAGSYEQYF
TGTGCCAGCAGTTACTCGGCGGGGTCCTACGAGCAGTACTTC
>TRBV7-2|.|TRBJ1-1|.
CASSLTGRNTEAFF
TGTGCCAGCAGCTTAACAGGGAGGAACACTGAAGCTTTCTTT